This T cell receptor beta chain is drawn from a study of T cell responses to AZD1222 COVID-19 vaccine. Findings and caveats of the study: The number of AZD1222 recipients seropositive at baseline was only 6 or 7. Females outnumbered males among donors, who were mostly white British; clonal diversity was possibly underestimated. In the spike-specific TCR repertoire, nearly half reportedly target unmutated variant regions.

Sequencing was performed with immunoSEQ multiplex PCR; in TCRdb, only in-frame clones are kept and a portion is missing. The sample lists approximately 180,000 clones, 85% to 90% occurring once. V dropped 6 bases and J dropped 6 bases, with 11 bases sitting between them. CDR3 length: 13 residues. The germline CDR1 and CDR2 sequences are MNHEY and SVGAGI. With regard to this clone: What it recognizes is unknown.

The source is an adult in good health. V gene TRBV6-5 combines with J gene TRBJ2-2; the D is unclear. Material: peripheral blood, obtained on day 0 of AZD1222 vaccination. CDR3 in DNA: TGTGCCAGCAGCCCCCGTGCCCCCGGGGAGCTGTTTTTT. Protein: CASSPRAPGELFF.